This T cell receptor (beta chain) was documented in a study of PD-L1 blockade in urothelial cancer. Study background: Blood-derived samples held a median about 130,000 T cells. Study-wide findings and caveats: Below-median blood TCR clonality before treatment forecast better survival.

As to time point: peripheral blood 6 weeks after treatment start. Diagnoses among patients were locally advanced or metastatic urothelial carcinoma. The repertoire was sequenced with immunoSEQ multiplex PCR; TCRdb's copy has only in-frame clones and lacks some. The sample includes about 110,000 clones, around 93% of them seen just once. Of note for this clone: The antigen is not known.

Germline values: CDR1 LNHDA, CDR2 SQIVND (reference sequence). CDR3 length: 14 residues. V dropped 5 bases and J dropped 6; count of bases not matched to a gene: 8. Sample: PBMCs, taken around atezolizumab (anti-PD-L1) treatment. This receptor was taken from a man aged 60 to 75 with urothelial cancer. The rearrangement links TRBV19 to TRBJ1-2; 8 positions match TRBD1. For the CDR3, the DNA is TGTGCCAGTAGTGTCGACAGGGGAAGGGATGGCTACACCTTC. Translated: CASSVDRGRDGYTF.